A single sample gave rise to the 30 T cell receptor beta chains below, sequenced in a study of T cells after yellow fever vaccination. TCRdb processed the 5' RACE reads anew with MiXCR; each CDR3 protein has one entry. Found here are 400,000 to 650,000 distinct CDR3 sequences, 20% to 25% of them singletons; the top ten hold approximately 16%. The material sequenced was PBMCs, taken approximately 22 days after the first yellow fever vaccination. Receptors were obtained from a man between 18 and 35 years old who received the YFV17D yellow fever vaccine.

This clonotype has only a few counts. The chain joins TRBV7-2 to TRBJ2-1; TRBD2 aligns across 12 bases. In germline, CDR1 is SGHTA, CDR2 FQGNSA. This CDR3 is built from 16 residues. With V trimmed by 5 bases and J by 8 bases, 10 bases remained unmatched. This CDR3 reads CASSPSSGGAGYEQFF. The CDR3 DNA sequence: TGTGCCAGCAGCCCATCTAGCGGGGGGGCCGGCTATGAGCAGTTCTTC.

This chain uses TRBV5-1 with TRBJ1-2, with TRBD1 matching over 9 bases. In germline, CDR1 is SGHRS, CDR2 YFSETQ. The CDR3 runs to 15 residues. With 0 bases clipped from V and 8 bases from J, the junction kept 8 bases outside the gene matches. CDR3 DNA: TGCGCCAGCAGCTTGGACAGGGGGCGGGTCTCGGGCTACACCTTC. Protein: CASSLDRGRVSGYTF. Drawing the rest from reference TRBV5-1 and TRBJ1-2, the complete variable domain is KAGVTQTPRYLIKTRGQQVTLSCSPISGHRSVSWYQQTPGQGLQFLFEYFSETQRNKGNFPGRFSGRQFSNSRSEMNVSTLELGDSALYLCASSLDRGRVSGYTFGSGTRLTVV.

J is TRBJ1-6 and V is TRBV27; 9 nucleotides align to TRBD1. This CDR3 spans 18 amino acids. The germline gives CDR1 MNHEY, CDR2 SMNVEV (reference sequence). Trimming removed 2 bases from V and 5 bases from J; junction bases left unmatched: 10. The CDR3 spells CASSLTSQGAEDNSPLHF. The CDR3 DNA sequence: TGTGCCAGCAGTTTAACCTCACAGGGGGCCGAGGATAATTCACCCCTCCACTTT.

J is TRBJ1-6 and V is TRBV5-1, with 8 positions matching TRBD1. V shed 4 bases, J shed 4 bases, and the junction held 7 bases outside the gene matches. CDR3 size: 16 residues. Germline CDR1 SGHRS, CDR2 YFSETQ. The CDR3 DNA sequence: TGCGCCAGCAGCCTCGGACAGGGACGTTATAATTCACCCCTCCACTTT. This sequence encodes CASSLGQGRYNSPLHF.

In this sample, this clonotype turned up a few times. The chain recombines TRBV11-2 with TRBJ2-7; D may be TRBD1 or TRBD2 (5 bases each). The germline V and J ends were trimmed by 0 bases and 0 bases, with 9 bases remaining between them. The CDR3 sequence is 15 residues long. CDR1 and CDR2 from the germline V gene are SGHAT and FQNNGV. The CDR3 bases are TGTGCCAGCAGCTTAGAGGGGGTAGTCTCCTACGAGCAGTACTTC. Protein: CASSLEGVVSYEQYF.

In its sample, this clonotype was seen a few times. The rearrangement uses TRBV5-1 and TRBJ1-2; 10 bases fit TRBD1. Germline V gives CDR1 SGHRS, CDR2 YFSETQ. The V and J ends lost 5 bases and 5 bases, in that order; junction bases with no gene match: 9. CDR3 length: 15 residues. In DNA, the CDR3 is TGCGCCAGCAGGGAGTCGACAGGGGGCGGATATGGCTACACCTTC. Its protein product is CASRESTGGGYGYTF.

This clonotype was observed at least ten times. J is TRBJ2-5 and V is TRBV12-3 or TRBV12-4; unclear D gene. V was cut by 1 base and J by 2 bases, with 5 bases left in between. The CDR3 length is 13 residues. Here the CDR3 DNA reads TGTGCCAGCAGTTTAGAACTACAAGAGACCCAGTACTTC. It translates to CASSLELQETQYF.

The genes are TRBV7-3 and TRBJ2-1; D remains unclear. This CDR3 is built from 14 residues. V was trimmed by 1 base and J by 1 base, leaving 5 bases between them. CDR1 and CDR2 from the germline V gene are SGHTA and FQGTGA. For the CDR3, the DNA is TGTGCCAGCAGCTTAATTCTTTCCTACAATGAGCAGTTCTTC. Protein product: CASSLILSYNEQFF.

This clonotype came up a few times. The rearrangement uses TRBV3-1 and TRBJ2-3; the match to TRBD1 covers 10 bases. The length of the CDR3 is 16 residues. V trimming: 3 bases; J trimming: 7 bases; junction bases outside the gene matches: 10. Germline values: CDR1 LGHDT, CDR2 YNNKEL (reference sequence). The CDR3 nucleotides are TGTGCCAGCAGCCAGGCCGGGACAGGGGAGCAGAATACGCAGTATTTT. Residues: CASSQAGTGEQNTQYF.

Concerning this clonotype itself: Germline is not matched at one junction end, which may reflect a read error. The rearrangement joins TRBV7-9 to TRBJ2-6, with D perhaps matching TRBD1 (5 bases). The CDR3 is made up of 14 amino acids. In germline, CDR1 is SEHNR, CDR2 FQNEAQ (reference sequence). The CDR3 here is CASSLAAGANDLTF. The CDR3 region has the DNA TGTGCCAGCAGCTTAGCTGCTGGGGCCAACGACCTGACTTTC.

There are a few counts of this clonotype. The chain carries TRBV7-2 and TRBJ2-1; weak D call: TRBD1 (5 bases). The CDR3 is 14 amino acids. The germline V gene has CDR1 SGHTA and CDR2 FQGNSA. The V and J ends lost 5 bases and 3 bases respectively, with 11 bases between them. As DNA, the CDR3 is TGTGCCAGCAGCCAGACAGACAACTACAATGAGCAGTTCTTC. The encoded protein is CASSQTDNYNEQFF.

The chain recombines TRBV13 with TRBJ2-2; D call uncertain. CDR1 and CDR2 (germline): PRHDT, FYEKMQ (reference sequence). Between the trimmed V and J ends, which lost 7 bases and 6 bases, there was a span of 9 bases. This CDR3 has 12 residues. CDR3 sequence reads: CASTQKAGELFF. The CDR3 nucleotides are TGTGCCAGCACCCAGAAAGCCGGGGAGCTGTTTTTT. The variable domain in full, with the rest retrieved from reference TRBV13 and TRBJ2-2, is AAGVIQSPRHLIKEKRETATLKCYPIPRHDTVYWYQQGPGQDPQFLISFYEKMQSDKGSIPDRFSAQQFSDYHSELNMSSLELGDSALYFCASTQKAGELFFGEGSRLTVL.

This clonotype showed up just a few times. This chain's CDR3 is CATSDLRETQYF. The CDR3 DNA reads as TGTGCCACCAGTGATTTGCGGGAGACCCAGTACTTC. V gene TRBV24-1 combines with J gene TRBJ2-5; D gene uncertain. This CDR3 has 12 residues. Per germline, CDR1 KGHDR and CDR2 SFDVKD. Between the trimmed V and J ends, which lost 0 bases and 5 bases, there was a span of 3 bases.

The chain has TRBV4-1 and TRBJ2-1, with TRBD1 matching over 7 bases. This CDR3 has 16 residues. Germline V gives CDR1 MGHRA, CDR2 YSYEKL. V dropped 1 base and J dropped 7; count of bases not matched to a gene: 10. The CDR3 DNA reads as TGCGCCAGCAGCCAAGGTCGTTGGCAGGGGGAGAATGAGCAGTTCTTC. It yields the protein CASSQGRWQGENEQFF.

V usage is TRBV2 and J usage is TRBJ1-1; weak D call: TRBD1 (5 bases). V lost 11 bases and J lost 1, with 23 bases in between. The CDR3 is made up of 16 amino acids. The germline V gene encodes CDR1 SNHLY and CDR2 FYNNEI. This chain's CDR3 is CASRPGRRDGNTEAFF. DNA for the CDR3: TGTGCCTCACGGCCGGGACGGAGGGATGGGAACACTGAAGCTTTCTTT.

This clonotype was detected a few times. The chain couples TRBV12-3 or TRBV12-4 to TRBJ2-2, with 8 bases fitting TRBD1. V shed 3 bases, J shed 13 bases, and the junction held 4 bases outside the gene matches. The CDR3 totals 12 residues. CDR3 sequence: CASSFGTGPLFF. CDR3 bases: TGTGCCAGCAGTTTCGGGACAGGTCCGCTGTTTTTT.

The chain combines TRBV20-1 with TRBJ2-1, with 7 bases that match TRBD2. Germline V gene lookup returns CDR1 DFQATT and CDR2 SNEGSKA (reference sequence). The trim removed 5 bases at V and 5 bases at J, leaving 6 bases unmatched. This CDR3 comprises 13 residues. CDR3 DNA sequence: TGCAGTGCTCGCGGGACTACGAACAATGAGCAGTTCTTC. Residues: CSARGTTNNEQFF.

The chain uses TRBV20-1 and TRBJ2-3; 9 bases are a match to TRBD2. The V gene end was trimmed by 3 bases and the J gene end by 2 bases; junction bases not matched to a gene: 15. Germline V gives CDR1 DFQATT, CDR2 SNEGSKA (reference sequence). This CDR3 is built from 18 residues. The CDR3 region is CSASYRIEAGGSTDTQYF. DNA of the CDR3: TGCAGTGCTAGCTACCGTATCGAAGCGGGAGGTTCCACAGATACGCAGTATTTT.

This clonotype was found a few times. The chain uses TRBV27 and TRBJ1-1; 7 bases map to TRBD1. The J segment lost 4 bases and the V segment lost 7 bases, leaving 15 bases of the junction unmatched. There are 16 residues in the CDR3. From germline, CDR1 is MNHEY and CDR2 SMNVEV (reference sequence). CDR3 amino acids: CASKGGRGEGVTEAFF. CDR3 DNA: TGTGCCAGCAAAGGAGGCAGGGGGGAAGGGGTCACTGAAGCTTTCTTT.

The genes are TRBV12-3 or TRBV12-4 and TRBJ1-2; maybe TRBD1 (6 bases). The CDR3 loop spans 12 amino acids. V gave up 6 bases and J gave up 4 bases, with 9 bases separating them. CDR3 protein: CASSYRVYGYTF. In DNA form, the CDR3 reads TGTGCCAGCAGCTACAGGGTCTATGGCTACACCTTC.

This clonotype has ten or more counts. V usage is TRBV5-1 and J usage is TRBJ2-7, with D perhaps TRBD1 (5 bases). Per germline, CDR1 SGHRS and CDR2 YFSETQ. The CDR3 sequence is 13 residues long. V lost 2 bases to trimming and J lost 3 bases, with 9 bases between them. CDR3 protein: CASSFDRGYEQYV. CDR3 sequence (DNA): TGCGCCAGCAGCTTTGACAGAGGCTACGAGCAGTACGTC.

The chain joins TRBV12-3 or TRBV12-4 to TRBJ2-3; D remains ambiguous. V lost 6 bases to trimming and J lost 9 bases, with 16 bases between them. The CDR3 has 13 residues. The CDR3 region is CASSPEVRWTQYF. CDR3 in DNA: TGTGCCAGCAGCCCCGAGGTCCGGTGGACGCAGTATTTT.

This chain links TRBV4-1 with TRBJ2-5, with D uncertain. The V gene's germline CDR1 is MGHRA and CDR2 YSYEKL. Trimming took 4 bases from V and 0 from J, leaving 9 bases between them. The CDR3 contains 14 residues. CDR3 DNA: TGCGCCAGCAGCCCTCTGCCTGACCAAGAGACCCAGTACTTC. Its protein is CASSPLPDQETQYF.

The J gene is TRBJ2-3, the V gene TRBV4-1; 8 positions match TRBD2. Germline V gene data show CDR1 as MGHRA and CDR2 as YSYEKL. The CDR3 consists of 17 residues. J was trimmed by 2 bases and V by 4 bases; bases with no gene match: 11. CDR3 amino acids: CASSPLNTGGATDTQYF. The CDR3 nucleotides read TGCGCCAGCAGCCCCTTAAACACGGGGGGGGCCACAGATACGCAGTATTTT.

J is TRBJ1-5 and V is TRBV19, with 9 positions matching TRBD1. After removal of 10 bases from V and 7 bases from J, the junction contained 8 bases not matched to a gene. The V gene's germline CDR1 is LNHDA and CDR2 SQIVND (reference sequence). This CDR3 is 13 amino acids long. This CDR3 reads CATEQGARQPQHF. CDR3 coding DNA: TGTGCCACCGAACAGGGGGCGAGGCAGCCCCAGCATTTT.

The J gene is TRBJ2-7, the V gene TRBV7-8, with D maybe TRBD1 (5 bases). The CDR3 sequence is 14 residues long. Trimming left V 5 bases short and J 2 bases short, with 13 bases between. Germline loops: CDR1 SGHVS, CDR2 FQNEAQ. CDR3 DNA: TGTGCCAGCAGCCCACGTGGCAGGGCCTACGAGCAGTACTTC. Its protein product is CASSPRGRAYEQYF.

The chain links TRBV7-3 to TRBJ2-7, with D perhaps matching TRBD1 (6 bases). Germline CDR1 reads SGHTA; CDR2 reads FQGTGA. The CDR3 totals 15 residues. V lost 6 bases and J lost 2, with 17 bases in between. As DNA, the CDR3 is TGTGCCAGCAGTCCTACGGCAGGGGTACCCTACGAGCAGTACTTC. It specifies CASSPTAGVPYEQYF.

This clonotype turned up a few times. The chain has TRBV6-6 and TRBJ1-4; D unclear. The CDR3 spans 13 residues. Germline CDR1 MNHNY, CDR2 SVGAGI (reference sequence). V shed 10 bases and J shed 5 bases, with 14 bases lying between them. The CDR3 reads CATYSGPNEKLFF. The CDR3 bases are TGTGCCACCTATTCAGGTCCGAATGAAAAACTGTTTTTT.

This clonotype was counted between two and nine times. The V call is TRBV18, the J call TRBJ2-5, with D unclear. The length of the CDR3 is 13 residues. The V and J ends lost 4 bases and 4 bases respectively, with 10 bases between them. The germline V gene has CDR1 KGHSH and CDR2 LQKENI. CDR3 sequence reads: CASSRPGSETQYF. The CDR3 bases are TGTGCCAGCTCACGACCTGGTTCAGAGACCCAGTACTTC.

V usage is TRBV29-1 and J usage is TRBJ1-1, with D maybe TRBD1 (5 bases). V lost 6 bases to trimming and J lost 1 base, with 15 bases between them. This CDR3 has 14 residues. The germline V gene has CDR1 SQVTM and CDR2 ANQGSEA. CDR3 bases: TGCAGCGTCGTAGGGGTCATATCGAACACTGAAGCTTTCTTT. Translation: CSVVGVISNTEAFF.